Given below is one T cell receptor beta chain in context. Time point: newly diagnosed GD, antithyroid drugs for less than 3 months. PBMC-extracted RNA yielded the TCR library. The CDR3 covers 16 residues. Trimming took 5 bases from V and 3 from J; bases not matched to a gene: 6. In germline, CDR1 is MNHNS, CDR2 SASEGT. Sequencing libraries for TCR beta were prepared with iRepertoire HTBI primers and Arm-PCR of CDR3 regions. TCRdb fed the multiplex PCR reads into MiXCR, producing one record per CDR3 protein. The table lists approximately 390,000 distinct CDR3 sequences, 15% to 20% of them singletons, with 20% to 25% in the top ten. The entry originates in a study of regulatory T cells in long-lasting Graves disease. The data were also submitted as part of a second study, on T cells in Graves' hyperthyroidism and ophthalmopathy.

This rearrangement joins TRBV6-1 to TRBJ2-1; 11 nucleotides match TRBD2. The sequence was obtained from a woman aged 18-29 years with Graves disease. The source was peripheral blood mononuclear cells (PBMCs), collected at new diagnosis, from a patient treated with antithyroid drugs. As DNA, the CDR3 is TGTGCCAGCAGTACAGCGGGACTAGCGGTCTACAATGAGCAGTTCTTC. Amino acids: CASSTAGLAVYNEQFF.